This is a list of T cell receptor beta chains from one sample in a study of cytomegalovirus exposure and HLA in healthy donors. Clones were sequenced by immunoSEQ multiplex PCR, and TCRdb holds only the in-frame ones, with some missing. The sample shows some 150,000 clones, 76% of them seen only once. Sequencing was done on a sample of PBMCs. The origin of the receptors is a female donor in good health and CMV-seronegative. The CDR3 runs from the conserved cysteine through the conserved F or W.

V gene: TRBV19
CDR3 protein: CASSNPGQAFYGYTF

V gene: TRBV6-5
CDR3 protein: CASSYFYRDRNTEAFF

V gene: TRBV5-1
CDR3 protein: CASSFTGGPMNTEAFF

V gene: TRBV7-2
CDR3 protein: CASSLTGSTYGYTF

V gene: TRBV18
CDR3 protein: CASSPPLDYGYTF

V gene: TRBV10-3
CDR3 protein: CAISESIGGIGNTEAFF

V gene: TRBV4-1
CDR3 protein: CASSQEGGSAGLNTEAFF

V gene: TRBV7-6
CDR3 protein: CASSLEATSYEQYF

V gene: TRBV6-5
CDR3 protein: CASRQGQNYEQYF

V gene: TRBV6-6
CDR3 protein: CASSYSQGTTEAFF

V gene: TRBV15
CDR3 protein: CATSRDRGAYEQYF

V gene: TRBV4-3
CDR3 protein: CASSQTRTRGQFF

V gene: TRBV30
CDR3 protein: CAWSVGGVSNQPQHF

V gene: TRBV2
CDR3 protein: CASSERRQGSEQYF

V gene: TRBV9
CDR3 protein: CASSVGSGGSYEQYF

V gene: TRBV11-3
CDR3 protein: CASSLASGLNTGELFF

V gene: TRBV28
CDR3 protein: CASGNTRTGANVLTF

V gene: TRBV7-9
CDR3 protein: CASSLGGGLEEQYF

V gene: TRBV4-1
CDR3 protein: CASSQDRDRVTGELFF

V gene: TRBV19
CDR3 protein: CASSTPQDSTYEQYF

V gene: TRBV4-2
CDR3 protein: CASSQDRPGTSISGQFF

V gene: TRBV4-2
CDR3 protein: CASSHEQGNEKLFF

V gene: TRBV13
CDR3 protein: CASSPLGTYEQYF

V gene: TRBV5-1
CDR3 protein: CASSLSGGTGELFF

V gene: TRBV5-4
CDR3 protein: CASSMGGAPGEQYF

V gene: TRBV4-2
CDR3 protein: CASSQGEVGELFF

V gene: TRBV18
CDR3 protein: CASSPDRGANYGYTF

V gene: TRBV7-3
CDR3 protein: CASSLSRSSGNTIYF

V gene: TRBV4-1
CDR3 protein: CASSQEGLATYEQYF

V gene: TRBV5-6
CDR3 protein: CASSLRAGTGVNTEAFF

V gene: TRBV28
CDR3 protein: CASSAGQGVYGYTF

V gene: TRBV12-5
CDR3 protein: CASGLAGLSGANVLTF

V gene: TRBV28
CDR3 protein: CASTGQAVQQYF

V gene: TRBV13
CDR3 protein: CASSLELAGFTDTQYF

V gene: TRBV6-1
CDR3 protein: CASTNRGAYNEQFF

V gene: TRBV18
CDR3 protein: CASSPGQGPNQPQHF

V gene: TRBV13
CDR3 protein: CASSLGISGSRNEQFF

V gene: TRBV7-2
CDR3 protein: CASSLARGGREGYTF

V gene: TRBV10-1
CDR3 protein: CASTKGQGNQPQHF

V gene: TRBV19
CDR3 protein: CASKLAGGGVNEQFF

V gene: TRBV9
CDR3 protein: CASSVEGRNRTSGGMNTGELFF

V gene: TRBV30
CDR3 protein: CAWSFGGSNTEAFF